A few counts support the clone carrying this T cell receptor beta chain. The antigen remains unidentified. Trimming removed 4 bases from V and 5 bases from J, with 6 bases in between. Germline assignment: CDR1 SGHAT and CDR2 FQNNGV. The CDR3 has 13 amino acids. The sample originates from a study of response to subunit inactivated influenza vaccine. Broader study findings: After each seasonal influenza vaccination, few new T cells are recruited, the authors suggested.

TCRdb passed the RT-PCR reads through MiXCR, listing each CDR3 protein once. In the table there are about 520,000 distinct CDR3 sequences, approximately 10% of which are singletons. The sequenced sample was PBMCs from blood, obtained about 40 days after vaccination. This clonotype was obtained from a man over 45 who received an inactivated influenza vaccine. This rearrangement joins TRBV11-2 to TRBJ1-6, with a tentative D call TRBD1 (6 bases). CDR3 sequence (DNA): TGTGCCAGCAGCTACAGGGATAATTCACCCCTCCACTTT. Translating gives CASSYRDNSPLHF.